Listed below are T cell receptor beta chains from one sample, sequenced in a study of TIL therapy for anti-PD-1-resistant metastatic lung cancer. This table comes from immunoSEQ multiplex PCR, and its TCRdb copy is limited to in-frame clones, with some not included. The data show 45,000 to 75,000 clones, roughly 87% seen once. Material: blood, obtained at baseline. These TCRs come from a person aged 25 to 85 with non-small cell lung cancer. Each CDR3 is given with its conserved first and last residue. D genes are given only for firm matches. The size of a clone is reported for some rows only, either as once, few or many, or as a class for expanded clones.

>TRBJ2-7|-|TRBV12-5|TRBD1
TGTGCTAGTGGTTCATCGACAGGGGGACTCTCCTACGAGCAGTACTTC
CASGSSTGGLSYEQYF
>TRBJ2-7|-|TRBV7-8|-
TGTGCCAGCAGCTTAGACCGGGTCTTGGGCGAGCAGTACTTC
CASSLDRVLGEQYF
>TRBJ2-1|-|TRBV19|TRBD2
TGTGCCAGTAGTATACCTCAGGCTAGCGGTACCCGGGGGCAGTTCTTC
CASSIPQASGTRGQFF
>TRBJ2-3|-|TRBV3-1/TRBV3-2|TRBD2
TGTGCCAGCAGCCAAAACCCGACCGGGACTAGCGACAGCACAGATACGCAGTATTTT
CASSQNPTGTSDSTDTQYF
>TRBJ1-3|-|TRBV15|-
TGTGCCACCAGCGGAGCGGGTGGAAACACCATATATTTT
CATSGAGGNTIYF
>TRBJ2-3|-|TRBV11-2|-
TGTGCCAGCAGCTCAACGGGGTCAGATACGCAGTATTTT
CASSSTGSDTQYF
>TRBJ2-7|-|TRBV4-1|TRBD2
TGCGCCAGCAGCCAAGGCCTCGGGAGCGGGGGATCCGAGCAGTACTTC
CASSQGLGSGGSEQYF
>TRBJ2-5|once|TRBV9|-
TGTGCCAGCAGCTGGCGGGCCGCCCAAGAGACCCAGTACTTC
CASSWRAAQETQYF
>TRBJ2-5|-|TRBV6-5|TRBD1
TGTGCCAGCAGTCAGGGGGTGCTGGGAGAGACCCAGTACTTC
CASSQGVLGETQYF
>TRBJ2-1|-|TRBV18|-
TGTGCCAGCTCACCGGGTAGGGACAATGAGCAGTTCTTC
CASSPGRDNEQFF
>TRBJ2-7|-|TRBV21-1|-
TGTGCCAGCAGCACGTTGAGAAGCTCCTACGAGCAGTACTTC
CASSTLRSSYEQYF
>TRBJ2-3|-|TRBV5-1|TRBD2
TGCGCCAGCAGCTCGGGACTAGCGGGAGGCACAGATACGCAGTATTTT
CASSSGLAGGTDTQYF
>TRBJ1-2|-|TRBV9|-
TGTGCCAGCAGCGTAGCGGTAGGGCCTTACGGGGATGGCTACACCTTC
CASSVAVGPYGDGYTF
>TRBJ2-3|-|TRBV2|-
TGTGCCAGCAGTGTCCCCCGCATCAGTCGGAGCACAGATACGCAGTATTTT
CASSVPRISRSTDTQYF
>TRBJ1-2|-|TRBV27|-
TGTGCCAGCAGTTCATCCGATGGGGGCAGCTTCAACTATGGCTACACCTTC
CASSSSDGGSFNYGYTF
>TRBJ1-5|-|TRBV28|TRBD1
TGTGCCAGCAGTTCCGGACAGGGCCCAAATCAGCCCCAGCATTTT
CASSSGQGPNQPQHF
>TRBJ2-2|-|TRBV24-1|-
TGTGCCACCGGGGGGGGGCCGTCTGGCACCGGGGAGCTGTTTTTT
CATGGGPSGTGELFF
>TRBJ1-2|-|TRBV19|-
TGTGCCAGTGCGGACCCGGTCGAATATAACTATGGCTACACCTTC
CASADPVEYNYGYTF
>TRBJ2-7|-|TRBV5-1|TRBD2
TGCGCCAGCAGCTCCGGACTAGCCACTACCTACGAGCAGTACTTC
CASSSGLATTYEQYF
>TRBJ2-1|-|TRBV10-2|-
TGCGCCAGCGGTGGGCAGGTGGCTTACAATGAGCAGTTCTTC
CASGGQVAYNEQFF
>TRBJ1-6|-|TRBV30|-
TGTGCCTGGAGAGAACCGGGACCTTATAATTCACCCCTCCACTTT
CAWREPGPYNSPLHF
>TRBJ2-7|-|TRBV15|-
TGTGCCACCCCCGGAGAGTTTCCGGGCGAGCAGTACTTC
CATPGEFPGEQYF
>TRBJ1-1|-|TRBV6-5|TRBD1
TGTGCCACCGGAAGGACAGGGGTGGACACTGAAGCTTTCTTT
CATGRTGVDTEAFF
>TRBJ2-7|-|TRBV5-6|-
TGTGCCAGCAGCACCGACCCAGCCTACGAGCAGTACTTC
CASSTDPAYEQYF
>TRBJ2-7|-|TRBV4-1|-
TGCGCCAGCAGCCACCGGCAGGCCTACGAGCAGTACTTC
CASSHRQAYEQYF
>TRBJ2-1|-|TRBV29-1|TRBD1
TGCAGCGTTGGGCAGGGGGCCCTCCATGAGCAGTTCTTC
CSVGQGALHEQFF
>TRBJ1-2|-|TRBV10-3|-
TGTGCCACCGCCCGTACTCCCCAAGCGGGGGGCTACACCTTC
CATARTPQAGGYTF
>TRBJ1-1|-|TRBV6-5|TRBD1
TGTGCCAGCCCTGGGGGGACAGCTAACACTGAAGCTTTCTTT
CASPGGTANTEAFF
>TRBJ2-5|-|TRBV9|-
TGTGCCAGCAGCGTAGGTACCCTGGGAGAGACCCAGTACTTC
CASSVGTLGETQYF